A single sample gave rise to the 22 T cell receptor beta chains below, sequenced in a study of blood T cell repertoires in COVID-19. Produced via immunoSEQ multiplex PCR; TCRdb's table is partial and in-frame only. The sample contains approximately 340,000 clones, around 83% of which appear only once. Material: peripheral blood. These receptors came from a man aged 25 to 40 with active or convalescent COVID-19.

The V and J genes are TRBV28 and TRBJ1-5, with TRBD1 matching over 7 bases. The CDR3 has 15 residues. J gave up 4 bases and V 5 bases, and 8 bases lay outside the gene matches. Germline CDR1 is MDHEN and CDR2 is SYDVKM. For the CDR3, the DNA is TGTGCCAGCAGTCGGTGGGGCAGGGGGAATCAGCCCCAGCATTTT. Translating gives CASSRWGRGNQPQHF.

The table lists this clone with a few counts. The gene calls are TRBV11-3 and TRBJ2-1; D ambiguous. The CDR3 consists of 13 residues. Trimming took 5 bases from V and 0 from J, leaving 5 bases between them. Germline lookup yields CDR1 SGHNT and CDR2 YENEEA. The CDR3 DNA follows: TGTGCCAGCAGCGCGAGCTCCTACAATGAGCAGTTCTTC. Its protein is CASSASSYNEQFF. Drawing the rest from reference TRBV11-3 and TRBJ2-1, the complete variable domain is EAGVVQSPRYKIIEKKQPVAFWCNPISGHNTLYWYLQNLGQGPELLIRYENEEAVDDSQLPKDRFSAERLKGVDSTLKIQPAELGDSAVYLCASSASSYNEQFFGPGTRLTVL.

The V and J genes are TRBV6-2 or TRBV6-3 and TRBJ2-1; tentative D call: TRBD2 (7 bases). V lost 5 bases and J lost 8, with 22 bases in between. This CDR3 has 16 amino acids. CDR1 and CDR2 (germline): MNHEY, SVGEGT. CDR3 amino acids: CASSPGKGGGVDEQFF. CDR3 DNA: TGTGCCAGCAGTCCCGGGAAAGGCGGGGGCGTCGATGAGCAGTTCTTC.

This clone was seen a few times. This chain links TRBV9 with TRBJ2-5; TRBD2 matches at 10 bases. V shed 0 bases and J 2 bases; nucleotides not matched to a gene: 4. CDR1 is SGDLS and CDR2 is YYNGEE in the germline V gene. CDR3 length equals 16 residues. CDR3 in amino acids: CASSVVAGGFQETQYF. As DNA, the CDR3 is TGTGCCAGCAGCGTAGTAGCGGGAGGATTTCAAGAGACCCAGTACTTC.

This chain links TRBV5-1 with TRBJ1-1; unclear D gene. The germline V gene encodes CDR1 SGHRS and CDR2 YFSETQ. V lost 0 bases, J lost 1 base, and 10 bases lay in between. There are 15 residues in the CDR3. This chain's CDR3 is CASSLVGGRNTEAFF. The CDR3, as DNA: TGCGCCAGCAGCTTGGTGGGCGGGAGGAACACTGAAGCTTTCTTT.

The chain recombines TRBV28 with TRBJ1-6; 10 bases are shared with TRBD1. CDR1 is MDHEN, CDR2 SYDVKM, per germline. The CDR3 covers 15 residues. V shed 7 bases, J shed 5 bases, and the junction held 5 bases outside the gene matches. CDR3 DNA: TGTGCCAGCAAGACAGGGGGCTGGAATAATTCACCCCTCCACTTT. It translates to CASKTGGWNNSPLHF.

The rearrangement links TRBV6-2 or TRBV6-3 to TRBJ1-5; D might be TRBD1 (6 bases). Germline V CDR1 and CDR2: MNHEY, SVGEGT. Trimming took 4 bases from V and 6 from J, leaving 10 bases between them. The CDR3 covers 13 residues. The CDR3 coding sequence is TGTGCCAGCAGTTGGCGGGGGGCTCAGCCCCAGCATTTT. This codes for CASSWRGAQPQHF.

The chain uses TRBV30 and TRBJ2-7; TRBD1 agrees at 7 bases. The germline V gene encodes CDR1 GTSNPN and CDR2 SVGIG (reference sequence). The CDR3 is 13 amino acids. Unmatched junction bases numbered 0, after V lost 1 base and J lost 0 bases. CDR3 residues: CAWSGQGSYEQYF. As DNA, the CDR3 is TGTGCCTGGAGTGGACAGGGCTCCTACGAGCAGTACTTC.

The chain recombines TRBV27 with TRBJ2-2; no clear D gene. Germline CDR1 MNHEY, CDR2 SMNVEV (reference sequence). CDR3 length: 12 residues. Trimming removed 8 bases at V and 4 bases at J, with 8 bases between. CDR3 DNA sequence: TGTGCCAGCTTTACCGGCACCGGGGAGCTGTTTTTT. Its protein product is CASFTGTGELFF.

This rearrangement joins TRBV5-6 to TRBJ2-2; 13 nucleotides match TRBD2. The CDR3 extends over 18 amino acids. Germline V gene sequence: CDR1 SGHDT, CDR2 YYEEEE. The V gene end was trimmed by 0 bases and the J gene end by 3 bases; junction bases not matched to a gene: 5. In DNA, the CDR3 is TGTGCCAGCAGCTTGGCGGGACTAGCGGGGATCGACACCGGGGAGCTGTTTTTT. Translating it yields CASSLAGLAGIDTGELFF.

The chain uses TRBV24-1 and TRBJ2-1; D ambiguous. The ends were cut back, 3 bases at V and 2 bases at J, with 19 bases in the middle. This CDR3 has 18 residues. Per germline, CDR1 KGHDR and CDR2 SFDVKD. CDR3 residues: CATSDTALGSVAYNEQFF. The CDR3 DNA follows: TGTGCCACCAGTGATACGGCTTTGGGCTCTGTGGCCTACAATGAGCAGTTCTTC.

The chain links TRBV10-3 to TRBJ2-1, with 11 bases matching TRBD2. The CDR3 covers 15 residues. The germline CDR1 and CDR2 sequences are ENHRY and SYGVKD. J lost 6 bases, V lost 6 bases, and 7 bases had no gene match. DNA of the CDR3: TGTGCCATCAGCCTGACTAGCGGGATTACCAATGAGCAGTTCTTC. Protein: CAISLTSGITNEQFF.

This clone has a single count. This CDR3 reads CASSSTSGTPGEQYF. The CDR3 DNA sequence: TGCGCCAGCAGCTCGACTAGCGGGACGCCGGGCGAGCAGTACTTC. V gene TRBV5-1 combines with J gene TRBJ2-7, with 11 bases matching TRBD2. Losses at the gene ends were 3 bases for V and 6 bases for J; bases not matched to a gene: 8. Germline CDR1 reads SGHRS; CDR2 reads YFSETQ. The CDR3 is 15 residues long.

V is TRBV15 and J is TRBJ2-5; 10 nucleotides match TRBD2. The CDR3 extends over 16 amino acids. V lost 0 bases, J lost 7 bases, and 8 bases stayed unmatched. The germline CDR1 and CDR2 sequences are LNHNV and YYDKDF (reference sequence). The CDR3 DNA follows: TGTGCCACCAGCAGAGATAGACTAGCGGGTGGAGGGACCCAGTACTTC. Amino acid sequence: CATSRDRLAGGGTQYF.

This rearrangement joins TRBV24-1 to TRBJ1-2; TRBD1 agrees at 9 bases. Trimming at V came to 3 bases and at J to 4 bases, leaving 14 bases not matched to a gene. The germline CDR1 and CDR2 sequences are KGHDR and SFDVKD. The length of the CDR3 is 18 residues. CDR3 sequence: CATSDRYRTGEDTYGYTF. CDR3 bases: TGTGCCACCAGTGATCGATACAGGACAGGGGAGGACACCTATGGCTACACCTTC.

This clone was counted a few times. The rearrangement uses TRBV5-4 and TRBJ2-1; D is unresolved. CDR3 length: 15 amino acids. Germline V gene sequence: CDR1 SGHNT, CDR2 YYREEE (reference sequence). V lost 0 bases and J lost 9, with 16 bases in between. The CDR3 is CASSLGAPGSSEQFF. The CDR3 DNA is TGTGCCAGCAGCTTGGGGGCCCCCGGCTCAAGTGAGCAGTTCTTC.

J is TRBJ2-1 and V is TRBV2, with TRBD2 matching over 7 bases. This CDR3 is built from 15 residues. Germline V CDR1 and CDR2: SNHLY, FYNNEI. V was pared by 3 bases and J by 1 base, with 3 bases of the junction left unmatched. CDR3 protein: CASSDPGGSYNEQFF. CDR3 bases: TGTGCCAGCAGTGACCCGGGGGGTTCCTACAATGAGCAGTTCTTC.

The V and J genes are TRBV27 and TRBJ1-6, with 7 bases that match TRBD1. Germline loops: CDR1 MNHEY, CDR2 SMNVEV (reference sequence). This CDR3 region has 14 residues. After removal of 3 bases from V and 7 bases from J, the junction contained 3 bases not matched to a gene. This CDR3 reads CASSLWTGNSPLHF. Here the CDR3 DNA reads TGTGCCAGCAGTTTGTGGACAGGAAATTCACCCCTCCACTTT.

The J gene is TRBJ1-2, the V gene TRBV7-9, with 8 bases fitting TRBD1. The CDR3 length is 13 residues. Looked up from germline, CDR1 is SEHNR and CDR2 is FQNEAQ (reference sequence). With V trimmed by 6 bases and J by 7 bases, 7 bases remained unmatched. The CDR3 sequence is CASRPTGDPGYTF. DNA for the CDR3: TGTGCCAGCAGACCGACAGGGGACCCTGGCTACACCTTC. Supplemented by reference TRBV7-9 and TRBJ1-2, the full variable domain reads DTGVSQNPRHKITKRGQNVTFRCDPISEHNRLYWYRQTLGQGPEFLTYFQNEAQLEKSRLLSDRFSAERPKGSFSTLEIQRTEQGDSAMYLCASRPTGDPGYTFGSGTRLTVV.

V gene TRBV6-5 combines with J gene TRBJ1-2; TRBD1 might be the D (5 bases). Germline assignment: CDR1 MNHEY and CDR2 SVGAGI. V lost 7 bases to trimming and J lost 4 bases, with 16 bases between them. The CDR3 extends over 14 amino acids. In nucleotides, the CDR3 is TGTGCCAGCATCAATAGGGGACTTTCCTATGGCTACACCTTC. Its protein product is CASINRGLSYGYTF.

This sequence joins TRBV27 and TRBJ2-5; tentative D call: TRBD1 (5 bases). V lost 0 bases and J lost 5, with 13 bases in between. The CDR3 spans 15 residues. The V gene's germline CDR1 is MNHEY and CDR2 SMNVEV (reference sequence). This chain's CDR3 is CASSLSIQGWETQYF. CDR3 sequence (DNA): TGTGCCAGCAGTTTATCGATTCAGGGTTGGGAGACCCAGTACTTC.

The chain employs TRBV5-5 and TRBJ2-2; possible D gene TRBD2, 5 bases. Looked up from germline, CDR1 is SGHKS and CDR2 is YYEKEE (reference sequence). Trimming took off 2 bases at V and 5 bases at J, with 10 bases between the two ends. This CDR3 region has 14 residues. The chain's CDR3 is CASSLDPGTGELFF. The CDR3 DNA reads TGTGCCAGCAGCTTAGATCCGGGGACCGGGGAGCTGTTTTTT.